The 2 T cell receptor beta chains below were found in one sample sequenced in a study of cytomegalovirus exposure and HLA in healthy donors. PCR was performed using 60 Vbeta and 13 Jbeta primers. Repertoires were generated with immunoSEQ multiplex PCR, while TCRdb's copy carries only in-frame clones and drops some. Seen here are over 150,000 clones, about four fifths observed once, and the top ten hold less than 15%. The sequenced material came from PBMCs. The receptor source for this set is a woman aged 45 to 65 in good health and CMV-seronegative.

CDR3 coding DNA: TGTGCCAGTCAGGGGTTCCGAAATTCACCCCTCCACTTT. Translating it yields CASQGFRNSPLHF. The chain joins TRBV7-2 to TRBJ1-6; the D gene is possibly TRBD1 (6 bases). V was pared by 9 bases and J by 7 bases, with 13 bases between. The CDR3 covers 13 residues. Germline assignment: CDR1 SGHTA and CDR2 FQGNSA.

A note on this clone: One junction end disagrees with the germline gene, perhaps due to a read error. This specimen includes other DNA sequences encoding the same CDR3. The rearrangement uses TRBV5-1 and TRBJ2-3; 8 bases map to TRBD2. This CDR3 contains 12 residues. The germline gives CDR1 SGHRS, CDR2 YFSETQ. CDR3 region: CASSPGGDTQYF. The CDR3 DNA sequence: TGTGCCAGCAGCCCGGGAGGGGATACGCAGTATTTT.